What follows are 3 T cell receptor beta chains derived from one specimen sequenced in a study of T cell repertoires in cytomegalovirus infection. Each CDR3 protein gets one entry after TCRdb re-called the reads with MiXCR. The sample yields some 200,000 distinct CDR3 sequences, roughly 9% seen once. The specimen was PBMCs. The receptors were sampled from a human donor in good health (CMV status not recorded). Some clones in this sample may be carry-over from other donors' samples.

This clonotype has ten or more counts. The genes are TRBV7-2 and TRBJ2-3, with a tentative D call TRBD1 (6 bases). This CDR3 spans 14 amino acids. The germline gives CDR1 SGHTA, CDR2 FQGNSA. V lost 6 bases and J 2 bases, leaving 12 bases between the germline ends. The CDR3 coding sequence is TGTGCCAGCAGGGACGGGGACACCACAGATACGCAGTATTTT. Translated, it gives CASRDGDTTDTQYF.

This clonotype was observed a few times. The J gene is TRBJ1-6, the V gene TRBV2; D gene unclear. The CDR3 extends over 14 amino acids. V gave up 4 bases and J gave up 6 bases, with 10 bases separating them. The germline CDR1 and CDR2 sequences are SNHLY and FYNNEI. CDR3 in DNA: TGTGCCAGCAGTGGACGCCCGGCTAATTCACCCCTCCACTTT. Protein: CASSGRPANSPLHF.

This clonotype has a count of ten or more. The chain is built from TRBV7-2 and TRBJ2-5; D call uncertain. There are 12 residues in the CDR3. V lost 5 bases, J lost 5 bases, and 9 bases lay in between. Germline V gene data show CDR1 as SGHTA and CDR2 as FQGNSA. The CDR3 bases are TGTGCCAGCAGCGCCACGCGGGAGACCCAGTACTTC. This encodes CASSATRETQYF.